The present T cell receptor beta chain was sequenced within a study of beta chain features in type 1 diabetes. Reverse transcribing all isolated RNA meant expressed TCRB transcripts were sequenced. The assay was immunoSEQ multiplex PCR, and TCRdb's table has in-frame clones only and misses some. The sample has almost 350,000 clones, 8% seen once. In its sample, this clone was seen a few times. Germline V CDR1 and CDR2: LNHDA, SQIVND (reference sequence). The germline V and J ends were trimmed by 3 bases and 8 bases, with 5 bases remaining between them. The CDR3 has 11 residues. Every donor had blood drawn once into heparin, approximately 120 mL on average.

The sequencing sample was made of central memory CD4+ T cells from blood. The receptor's source is a woman younger than 35 in good health. The chain is built from TRBV19 and TRBJ2-1; D is unresolved. CDR3 in amino acids: CASSIWDEQFF. The CDR3 bases are TGTGCCAGTAGTATTTGGGATGAGCAGTTCTTC.